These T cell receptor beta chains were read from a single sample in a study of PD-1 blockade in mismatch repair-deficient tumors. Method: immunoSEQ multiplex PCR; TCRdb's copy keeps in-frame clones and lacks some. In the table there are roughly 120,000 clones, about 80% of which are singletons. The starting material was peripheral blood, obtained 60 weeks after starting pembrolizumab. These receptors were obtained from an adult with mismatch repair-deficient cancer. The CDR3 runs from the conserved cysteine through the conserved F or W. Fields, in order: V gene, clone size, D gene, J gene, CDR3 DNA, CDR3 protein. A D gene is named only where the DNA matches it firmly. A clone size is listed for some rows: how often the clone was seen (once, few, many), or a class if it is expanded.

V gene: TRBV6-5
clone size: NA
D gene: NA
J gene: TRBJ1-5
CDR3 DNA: TGTGCCAGCAGTTACGGAGTAAGTCAGCCCCAGCATTTT
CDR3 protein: CASSYGVSQPQHF

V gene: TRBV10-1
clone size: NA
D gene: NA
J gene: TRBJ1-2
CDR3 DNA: TGCGCCAGCTTCAGTCGGGATGGCTACACCTTC
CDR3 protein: CASFSRDGYTF

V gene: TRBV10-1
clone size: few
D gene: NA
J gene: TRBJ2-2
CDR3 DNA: TGCGCCAGCAGTGAACACCCTAATCCCCCCACCGGGGAGCTGTTTTTT
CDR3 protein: CASSEHPNPPTGELFF

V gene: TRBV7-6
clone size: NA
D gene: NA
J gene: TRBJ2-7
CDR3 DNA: TGTGCCAGCGGATGGGGGCCGGATGAGCAGTACTTC
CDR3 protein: CASGWGPDEQYF

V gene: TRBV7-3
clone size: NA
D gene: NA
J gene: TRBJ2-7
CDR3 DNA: TGTGCCAGCAGCTTAGAAGGACGGGGGAGCGAGCAGTACTTC
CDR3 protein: CASSLEGRGSEQYF

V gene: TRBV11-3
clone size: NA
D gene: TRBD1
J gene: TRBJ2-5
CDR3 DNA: TGTGCCAGCAGCGAGAGGGGGCGCAGAATGGGTCAAGAGACCCAGTACTTC
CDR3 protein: CASSERGRRMGQETQYF

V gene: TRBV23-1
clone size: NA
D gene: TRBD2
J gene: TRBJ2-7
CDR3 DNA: TGCGCCAGCAGTCTAAGGTGGGAGGGCCTCTACGAGCAGTACTTC
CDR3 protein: CASSLRWEGLYEQYF

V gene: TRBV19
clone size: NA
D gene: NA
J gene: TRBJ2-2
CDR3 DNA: TGTGCCAGTAGTATTTGGCGGTACACCGGGGAGCTGTTTTTT
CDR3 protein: CASSIWRYTGELFF

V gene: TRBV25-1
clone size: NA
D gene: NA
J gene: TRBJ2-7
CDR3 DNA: TGTGCCAGCAGGGGGGAGCAGTACTTC
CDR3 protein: CASRGEQYF

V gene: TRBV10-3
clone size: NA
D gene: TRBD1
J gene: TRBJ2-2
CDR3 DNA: TGTGCCACCGGGACAGACACCGGGGAGCTGTTTTTT
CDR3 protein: CATGTDTGELFF

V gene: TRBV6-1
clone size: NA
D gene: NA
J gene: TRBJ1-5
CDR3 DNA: TGTGCCAGCAGTGAGTGGGGCGGCAGCAATCAGCCCCAGCATTTT
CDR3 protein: CASSEWGGSNQPQHF

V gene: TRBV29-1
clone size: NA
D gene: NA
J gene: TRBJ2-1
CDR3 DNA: TGCAGCGTTGAAGAATTGGTGAGGGTTGAGGATGAGCAGTTCTTC
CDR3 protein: CSVEELVRVEDEQFF

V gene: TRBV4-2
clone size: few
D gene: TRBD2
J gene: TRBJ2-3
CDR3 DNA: TGTGCCAGCAGCCAAGACGGGGGGAGGGCCACAGATACGCAGTATTTT
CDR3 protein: CASSQDGGRATDTQYF

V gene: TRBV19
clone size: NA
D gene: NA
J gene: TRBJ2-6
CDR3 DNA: TGTGCCAGTAGTAGAGGGCCCAGCTCTGGGGCCAACGTCCTGACTTTC
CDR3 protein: CASSRGPSSGANVLTF

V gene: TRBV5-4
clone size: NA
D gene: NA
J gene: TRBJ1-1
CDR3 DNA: TGTGCCAGCAGCGAGGGGGGGCCCCTCACTGAAGCTTTCTTT
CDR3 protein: CASSEGGPLTEAFF

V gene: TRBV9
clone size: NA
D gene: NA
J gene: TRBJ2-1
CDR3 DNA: TGTGCCAGCAGCCTTGGGGCAGGGACCTACAATGAGCAGTTCTTC
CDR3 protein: CASSLGAGTYNEQFF

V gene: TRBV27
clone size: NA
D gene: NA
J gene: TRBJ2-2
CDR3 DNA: TGTGCCAGCAGTATAACCCCGCCGGACAGCTTCACCGGGGAGCTGTTTTTT
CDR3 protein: CASSITPPDSFTGELFF

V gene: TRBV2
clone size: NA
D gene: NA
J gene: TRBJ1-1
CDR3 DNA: TGTGCCAGCAGTGCCCTAGAGAACACTGAAGCTTTCTTT
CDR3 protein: CASSALENTEAFF

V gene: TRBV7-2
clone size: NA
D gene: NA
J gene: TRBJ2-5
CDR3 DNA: TGTGCCAGCAGCTTAGCGGGCAGGGTTATAGAGACCCAGTACTTC
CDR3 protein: CASSLAGRVIETQYF

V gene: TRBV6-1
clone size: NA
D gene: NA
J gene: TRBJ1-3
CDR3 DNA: TGTGCCAGCAGTGATTGGGGAAGGAATGGAAACACCATATATTTT
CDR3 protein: CASSDWGRNGNTIYF

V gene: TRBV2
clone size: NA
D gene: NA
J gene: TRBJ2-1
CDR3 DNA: TGTGCCAGCAGACCTGACAGTATCAAGGATGAGCAGTTCTTC
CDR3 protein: CASRPDSIKDEQFF

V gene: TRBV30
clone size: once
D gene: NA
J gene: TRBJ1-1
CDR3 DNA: TGTGCCTGGAGTGTTGGGGCAGGGAACACTGAAGCTTTCTTT
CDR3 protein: CAWSVGAGNTEAFF

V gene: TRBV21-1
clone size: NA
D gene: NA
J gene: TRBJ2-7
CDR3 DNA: TGTGCCAACCCGACGACAGGGACCGGGACTAGCGGGAGGGAAGATATCTCCTACGAGCAGTACTTC
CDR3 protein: CANPTTGTGTSGREDISYEQYF

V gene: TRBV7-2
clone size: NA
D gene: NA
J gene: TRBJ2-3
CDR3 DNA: TGTGCCAGCAGCTTAGATTCAGGGCTTCCCCCTCTTTTT
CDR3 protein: CASSLDSGLPPLF

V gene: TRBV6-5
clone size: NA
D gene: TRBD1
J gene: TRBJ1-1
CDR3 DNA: TGTGCCAGCAGTTGGGACAGAAAGAACACTGAAGCTTTCTTT
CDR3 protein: CASSWDRKNTEAFF

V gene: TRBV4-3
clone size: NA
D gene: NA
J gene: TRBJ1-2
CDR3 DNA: TGCGCCAGCAGCCAAGATGGGGGGGGGCATGGCTACACCTTC
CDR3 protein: CASSQDGGGHGYTF

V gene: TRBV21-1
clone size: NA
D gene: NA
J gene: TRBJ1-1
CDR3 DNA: TGTGCCAGCAGCAAACGAGGCCGTGGGCGGTACACTGAAGCTTTCTTT
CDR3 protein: CASSKRGRGRYTEAFF

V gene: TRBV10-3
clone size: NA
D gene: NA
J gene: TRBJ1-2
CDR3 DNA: TGTGCCATCAGGGCGACAGGAACCAGCTATGGCTACACCTTC
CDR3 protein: CAIRATGTSYGYTF